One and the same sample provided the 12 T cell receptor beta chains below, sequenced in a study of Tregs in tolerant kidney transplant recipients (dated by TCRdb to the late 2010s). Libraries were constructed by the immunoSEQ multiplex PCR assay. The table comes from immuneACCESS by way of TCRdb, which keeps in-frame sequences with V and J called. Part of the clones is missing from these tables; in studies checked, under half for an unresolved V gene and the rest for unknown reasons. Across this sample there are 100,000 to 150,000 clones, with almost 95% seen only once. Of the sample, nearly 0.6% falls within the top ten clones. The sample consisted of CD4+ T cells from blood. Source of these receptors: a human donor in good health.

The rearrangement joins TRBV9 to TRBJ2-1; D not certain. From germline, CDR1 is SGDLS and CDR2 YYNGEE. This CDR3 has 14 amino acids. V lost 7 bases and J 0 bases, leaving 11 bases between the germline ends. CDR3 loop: CASSVMSSYNEQFF. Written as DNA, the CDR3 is TGTGCCAGCTCGGTGATGAGCTCCTACAATGAGCAGTTCTTC. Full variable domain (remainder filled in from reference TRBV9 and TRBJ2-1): DSGVTQTPKHLITATGQRVTLRCSPRSGDLSVYWYQQSLDQGLQFLIQYYNGEERAKGNILERFSAQQFPDLHSELNLSSLELGDSALYFCASSVMSSYNEQFFGPGTRLTVL.

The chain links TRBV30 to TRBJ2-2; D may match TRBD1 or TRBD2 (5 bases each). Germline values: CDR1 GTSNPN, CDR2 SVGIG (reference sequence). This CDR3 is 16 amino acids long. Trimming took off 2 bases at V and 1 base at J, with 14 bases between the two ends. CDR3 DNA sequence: TGTGCCTGGAGTCTAACAGGAGGATGGAACACCGGGGAGCTGTTTTTT. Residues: CAWSLTGGWNTGELFF.

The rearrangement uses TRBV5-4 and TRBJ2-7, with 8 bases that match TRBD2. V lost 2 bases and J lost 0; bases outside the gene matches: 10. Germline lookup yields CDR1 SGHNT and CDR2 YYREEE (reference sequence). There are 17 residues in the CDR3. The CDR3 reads CASSFRGGAGSSYEQYF. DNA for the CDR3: TGTGCCAGCAGCTTTCGGGGGGGAGCTGGGAGCTCCTACGAGCAGTACTTC.

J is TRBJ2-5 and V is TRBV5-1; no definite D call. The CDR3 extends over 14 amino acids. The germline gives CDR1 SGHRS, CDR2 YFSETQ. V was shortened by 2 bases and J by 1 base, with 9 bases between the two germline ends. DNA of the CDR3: TGCGCCAGCAGCTTCCGCAGGAGCCAAGAGACCCAGTACTTC. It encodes CASSFRRSQETQYF.

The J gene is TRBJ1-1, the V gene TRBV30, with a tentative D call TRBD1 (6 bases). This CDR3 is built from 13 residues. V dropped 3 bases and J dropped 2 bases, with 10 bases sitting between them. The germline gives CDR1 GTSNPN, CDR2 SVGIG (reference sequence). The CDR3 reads CAWRRTVNTEAFF. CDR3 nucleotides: TGTGCCTGGAGAAGGACAGTTAACACTGAAGCTTTCTTT.

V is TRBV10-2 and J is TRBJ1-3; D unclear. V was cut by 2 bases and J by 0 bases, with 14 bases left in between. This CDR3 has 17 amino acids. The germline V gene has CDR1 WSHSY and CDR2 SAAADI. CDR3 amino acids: CASSELLGRSSGNTIYF. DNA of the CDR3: TGCGCCAGCAGTGAGCTCCTAGGGCGGAGCTCTGGAAACACCATATATTTT.

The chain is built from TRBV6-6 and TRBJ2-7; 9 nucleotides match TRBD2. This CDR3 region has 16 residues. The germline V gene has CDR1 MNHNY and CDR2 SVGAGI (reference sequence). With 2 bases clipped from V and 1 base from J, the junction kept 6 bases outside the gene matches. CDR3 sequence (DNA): TGTGCCAGCAGTTACAGGGCGGGGGGGTCGTCCTACGAGCAGTACTTC. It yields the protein CASSYRAGGSSYEQYF.

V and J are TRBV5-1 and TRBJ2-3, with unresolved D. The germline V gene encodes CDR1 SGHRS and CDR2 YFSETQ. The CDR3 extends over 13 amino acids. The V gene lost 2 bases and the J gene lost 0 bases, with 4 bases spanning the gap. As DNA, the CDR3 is TGCGCCAGCAGCTTCGACAGCACAGATACGCAGTATTTT. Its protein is CASSFDSTDTQYF.

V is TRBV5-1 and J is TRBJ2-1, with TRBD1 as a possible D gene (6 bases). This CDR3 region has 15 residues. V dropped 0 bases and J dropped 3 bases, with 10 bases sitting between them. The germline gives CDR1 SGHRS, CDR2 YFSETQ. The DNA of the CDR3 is TGCGCCAGCAGCTTGGCGCAGGGGCGCTACAATGAGCAGTTCTTC. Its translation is CASSLAQGRYNEQFF.

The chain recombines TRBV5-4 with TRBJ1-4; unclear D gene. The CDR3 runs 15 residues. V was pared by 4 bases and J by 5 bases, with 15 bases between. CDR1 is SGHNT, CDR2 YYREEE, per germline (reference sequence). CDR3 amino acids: CASSQLGDRNEKLFF. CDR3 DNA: TGTGCCAGCAGCCAACTCGGGGATCGGAATGAAAAACTGTTTTTT.

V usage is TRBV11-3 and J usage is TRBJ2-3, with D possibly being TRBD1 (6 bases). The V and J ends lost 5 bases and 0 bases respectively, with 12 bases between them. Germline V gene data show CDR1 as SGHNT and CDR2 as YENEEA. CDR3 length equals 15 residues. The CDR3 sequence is CASSPQGTSTDTQYF. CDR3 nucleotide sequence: TGTGCCAGCAGCCCCCAGGGGACGAGCACAGATACGCAGTATTTT.

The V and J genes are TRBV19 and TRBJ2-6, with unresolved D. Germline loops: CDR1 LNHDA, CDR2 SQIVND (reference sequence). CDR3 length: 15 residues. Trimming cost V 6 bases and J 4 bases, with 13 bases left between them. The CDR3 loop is CASRSAGTGANVLTF. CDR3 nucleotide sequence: TGTGCCAGTAGAAGCGCAGGCACCGGGGCCAACGTCCTGACTTTC.